The 16 T cell receptor beta chains presented below share a single source sample, sequenced in a study of early T cells in non-severe SARS-CoV-2 infection. TCRdb recomputed calls from the 5' RACE reads with MiXCR, one row per CDR3 protein. Among 30,000 to 35,000 distinct CDR3 sequences listed, around 5.8% were seen once. The sample comprised whole blood. The receptors here all came from an adult who was a healthcare worker with PCR-confirmed SARS-CoV-2 infection or an uninfected control (not recorded which).

This clonotype was picked up many times. The chain recombines TRBV6-2 or TRBV6-3 with TRBJ2-3; the D is unclear. Germline CDR1 MNHEY, CDR2 SVGEGT. This CDR3 comprises 16 residues. The V end was cut by 5 bases, the J end by 0 bases, with 15 bases between. This CDR3 reads CASSLISRRSTDTQYF. In nucleotides, the CDR3 is TGTGCCAGCAGTCTTATCAGCAGGAGAAGCACAGATACGCAGTATTTT.

This clonotype was counted a few times. The chain joins TRBV29-1 to TRBJ1-2; possible D gene TRBD1, 5 bases. The CDR3 loop spans 14 amino acids. Trimming removed 0 bases from V and 8 bases from J, with 16 bases in between. The germline V gene encodes CDR1 SQVTM and CDR2 ANQGSEA. The DNA for the CDR3 is TGCAGCGTTGAAGATCCTTCGGCGGCAGGGGGCTACACCTTC. Translation: CSVEDPSAAGGYTF.

This clonotype was seen at least ten times. The chain combines TRBV5-1 with TRBJ1-2; 7 bases fit TRBD1. CDR1 is SGHRS, CDR2 YFSETQ, per germline. The CDR3 covers 13 residues. V lost 1 base and J lost 7; bases outside the gene matches: 4. CDR3 sequence (DNA): TGCGCCAGCAGCTTGCTCGAGGGGGCTGGCTACACCTTC. This codes for CASSLLEGAGYTF.

This clonotype was recorded at least ten times. V gene TRBV28 combines with J gene TRBJ1-3, with D unresolved. The CDR3 loop spans 14 amino acids. The germline gives CDR1 MDHEN, CDR2 SYDVKM. V was pared by 5 bases and J by 0 bases, with 8 bases between. The CDR3 bases are TGTGCCAGCAGTCTAAGCATCTCTGGAAACACCATATATTTT. This sequence encodes CASSLSISGNTIYF. Filled out from reference TRBV28 and TRBJ1-3, the complete variable domain reads DVKVTQSSRYLVKRTGEKVFLECVQDMDHENMFWYRQDPGLGLRLIYFSYDVKMKEKGDIPEGYSVSREKKERFSLILESASTNQTSMYLCASSLSISGNTIYFGEGSWLTVV.

This clonotype appeared many times. The J gene is TRBJ2-5, the V gene TRBV11-2; weak D call: TRBD1 (5 bases). Looked up from germline, CDR1 is SGHAT and CDR2 is FQNNGV. Trimming took off 3 bases at V and 4 bases at J, with 6 bases between the two ends. This CDR3 contains 12 residues. The DNA for the CDR3 is TGTGCCAGCAGCTTGGGGCGAGAGACCCAGTACTTC. Protein product: CASSLGRETQYF.

This clonotype was counted many times. V gene TRBV7-2 combines with J gene TRBJ1-5; 9 bases match TRBD1. CDR3 length: 15 amino acids. J was trimmed by 4 bases and V by 1 base; bases with no gene match: 2. Germline V lookup: CDR1 SGHTA, CDR2 FQGNSA. The CDR3 protein is CASSLGGTGNQPQHF. As DNA, the CDR3 is TGTGCCAGCAGCTTAGGGGGGACAGGGAATCAGCCCCAGCATTTT.

This clonotype has at least ten counts. The chain joins TRBV7-2 to TRBJ2-3; possibly TRBD2 for D (6 bases). The V end lost 1 base, the J end lost 8 bases, and 13 bases lay between the germline ends. CDR1 and CDR2 from the germline V gene are SGHTA and FQGNSA. There are 14 residues in the CDR3. CDR3 nucleotides: TGTGCCAGCAGCTTAGTTGGACTACAAACTACGCAGTATTTT. Its protein product is CASSLVGLQTTQYF.

This clonotype was recorded at least ten times. This chain uses TRBV7-9 with TRBJ2-7, with 7 bases lining up with TRBD1. Trimming at V came to 5 bases and at J to 3 bases, leaving 7 bases not matched to a gene. CDR3 length: 14 residues. Germline CDR1 and CDR2: SEHNR and FQNEAQ (reference sequence). CDR3 nucleotides: TGTGCCAGCAGCGCCGAGTACAGGGGCTACGAGCAGTACGTC. Translated: CASSAEYRGYEQYV.

This clonotype has ten or more counts. This chain uses TRBV21-1 with TRBJ1-2; the table calls TRBD1, which could not be checked here. TRBV21-1 is an annotated pseudogene. The CDR3 length is 14 residues. This chain's CDR3 is CASSRRGGNYGYTF. The CDR3 DNA sequence: TGTGCCAGCAGTAGGAGGGGGGGCAACTATGGCTACACCTTC.

The rearrangement uses TRBV3-1 and TRBJ2-6, with TRBD2 identical over 9 bases. This CDR3 comprises 17 residues. Trimming removed 4 bases from V and 2 bases from J; junction bases left unmatched: 6. The germline CDR1 and CDR2 sequences are LGHDT and YNNKEL (reference sequence). The CDR3 DNA reads as TGTGCCAGCAGCCCTGCCGCGGGAGGGCCTGGGGCCAACGTCCTGACTTTC. Protein: CASSPAAGGPGANVLTF.

This clonotype occurred many times. This chain joins TRBV9 and TRBJ2-4; D not resolved. The germline V gene encodes CDR1 SGDLS and CDR2 YYNGEE. The CDR3 length is 16 residues. Trimming pared 4 bases from V and 0 bases from J, leaving 14 bases between. CDR3 in DNA: TGTGCCAGCAGCCCTCTCGCTGGGGTAGCCAAAAACATTCAGTACTTC. This sequence encodes CASSPLAGVAKNIQYF.

This clonotype was counted many times. V usage is TRBV7-2 and J usage is TRBJ2-4, with D perhaps TRBD1 (5 bases). V lost 3 bases to trimming and J lost 6 bases, with 9 bases between them. The germline CDR1 and CDR2 sequences are SGHTA and FQGNSA. This CDR3 is 13 amino acids long. CDR3 region: CASSFRQGNIQYF. The CDR3 DNA follows: TGTGCCAGCAGCTTTCGGCAGGGAAACATTCAGTACTTC.

V gene TRBV10-1 combines with J gene TRBJ1-1, with D tentatively TRBD1 (5 bases). The CDR3 loop spans 14 amino acids. Germline V CDR1 and CDR2: WNHNN, SYGVQD (reference sequence). Trimming took 0 bases from V and 4 from J, leaving 9 bases between them. The CDR3 coding sequence is TGCGCCAGCAGTGAGTCGGGGGTACCCACTGAAGCTTTCTTT. It codes for CASSESGVPTEAFF.

This rearrangement joins TRBV11-2 to TRBJ2-7; D tentatively reads TRBD1 or TRBD2 (6 bases each). The CDR3 covers 14 residues. The germline CDR1 and CDR2 sequences are SGHAT and FQNNGV. Between the trimmed V and J ends, which lost 2 bases and 2 bases, there was a span of 10 bases. CDR3 sequence: CASSLYGGAYEQYV. The DNA for the CDR3 is TGTGCCAGCAGCTTATACGGGGGCGCCTACGAGCAGTACGTC.

This clonotype was seen many times. The chain combines TRBV3-1 with TRBJ1-5; maybe TRBD1 (5 bases). V was pared by 3 bases and J by 7 bases, with 13 bases between. The V gene's germline CDR1 is LGHDT and CDR2 YNNKEL (reference sequence). The CDR3 has 14 residues. The CDR3 spells CASSHTTGPQPQHF. Written as DNA, the CDR3 is TGTGCCAGCAGCCATACAACAGGACCCCAGCCCCAGCATTTT. The full variable domain, completed using reference TRBV3-1 and TRBJ1-5, is DTAVSQTPKYLVTQMGNDKSIKCEQNLGHDTMYWYKQDSKKFLKIMFSYNNKELIINETVPNRFSPKSPDKAHLNLHINSLELGDSAVYFCASSHTTGPQPQHFGDGTRLSIL.

This clonotype was counted at least ten times. V is TRBV11-3 and J is TRBJ2-1, with TRBD1 matching 10 bases. Germline trimming cut 3 bases from V and 7 bases from J; bases unmatched to any gene: 12. Germline CDR1 and CDR2: SGHNT and YENEEA. The CDR3 sequence is 17 residues long. CDR3 loop: CASSFRVRQGAKNEQFF. Here the CDR3 DNA reads TGTGCCAGCAGCTTTAGGGTCCGACAGGGGGCCAAAAATGAGCAGTTCTTC.